Sequencing of this T cell receptor (beta chain) was carried out in a study of blood T cell repertoires in COVID-19. Participant age was about 18 to 89 years, and participants resided in roughly 24 US areas. Source study methods: Estimation of nucleated cell counts was performed using reference gene primer amplification. TCRdb's copy holds only in-frame clones and misses some; the assay was immunoSEQ multiplex PCR. The D gene and trimming were derived from the DNA, and the V and J assignments and clone size from that table. The data contain about 140,000 clones, over 80% of them singletons. Germline values: CDR1 LNHDA, CDR2 SQIVND (reference sequence). The CDR3 extends over 16 amino acids. V lost 5 bases and J lost 4; bases outside the gene matches: 13.

This chain joins TRBV19 and TRBJ2-5; 7 bases agree with TRBD1. Sequenced material: PBMCs or T cells enriched from blood (not recorded which). The origin of this receptor is a man aged 60-69 years who had recovered from COVID-19. The DNA of the CDR3 is TGTGCCAGTAGTCCCCAGGGGGTACGAAGTCGAGAGACCCAGTACTTC. Protein sequence: CASSPQGVRSRETQYF.